This TCR beta chain is drawn from a study of blood T cell repertoires in COVID-19. Study summary: Researchers got acute and convalescent COVID-19 samples from the United States, Italy and Spain. From T cells, B-cell-depleted T cells, or PBMCs came the material, which was cDNA or gDNA.

The CDR3 runs 11 residues. Germline V gene lookup returns CDR1 MDHEN and CDR2 SYDVKM. Per the original methods: Amplification from reference gene primers served as the basis for estimated nucleated cell counts. The assay was immunoSEQ multiplex PCR, and TCRdb's table has in-frame clones only and misses some. That table gives V, J and clone size, and the DNA gave D and trimming. Of about 83,000 clones listed, around 80% were seen once; the top ten hold around 15%. The receptor's source is an elderly woman with acute or convalescent COVID-19. Source material: peripheral blood. The chain uses TRBV28 and TRBJ1-1, with unresolved D. The CDR3 is CVALMNTEAFF. The CDR3 DNA is TGTGTTGCGCTTATGAACACTGAAGCTTTCTTT.